The source of this T cell receptor (beta chain) is a study of siplizumab effects on memory and regulatory T cells. Per sample, approximately 10^5 TCR templates underwent assay. Profiled with immunoSEQ multiplex PCR; TCRdb holds only in-frame clones, not every one. The data show approximately 94,000 clones, 96% seen once. Whole-study results and caveats: The majority of clones, roughly 75-97% of proliferating CD4+ or CD8+ clones, lacked an assignable naive or memory phenotype. Naive T cells appeared more varied than memory cells and looked like key alloresponse contributors.

Trimming removed 5 bases from V and 8 bases from J, with 10 bases in between. CDR3 length: 13 residues. The germline V gene has CDR1 SGHTA and CDR2 FQGTGA. As for this clone: Antigen specificity is unknown.

Unstimulated TEMRA, naive, memory and effector memory subsets were sequenced in three donor pairs. The TCR originated in a human donor in good health. The rearrangement uses TRBV7-3 and TRBJ2-6; D is unclear. The source material was naive CD4+ T cells sorted from blood. The DNA of the CDR3 is TGTGCCAGCAGCCCCGGTGGAACCAACGTCCTGACTTTC. Translated, it gives CASSPGGTNVLTF.